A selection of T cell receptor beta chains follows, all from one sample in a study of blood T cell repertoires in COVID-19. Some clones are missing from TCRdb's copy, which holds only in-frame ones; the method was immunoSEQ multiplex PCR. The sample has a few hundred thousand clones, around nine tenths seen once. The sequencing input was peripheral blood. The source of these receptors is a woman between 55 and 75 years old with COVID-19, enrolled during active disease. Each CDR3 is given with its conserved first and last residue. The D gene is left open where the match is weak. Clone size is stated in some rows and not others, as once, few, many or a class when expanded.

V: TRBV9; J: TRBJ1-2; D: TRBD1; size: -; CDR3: CASRDRGYLGYTF; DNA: TGTGCCAGCAGGGACAGGGGCTATCTTGGCTACACCTTC
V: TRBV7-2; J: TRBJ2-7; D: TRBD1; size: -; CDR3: CASSLSMGQVNEQYF; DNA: TGTGCCAGCAGCTTGAGTATGGGACAGGTGAACGAGCAGTACTTC
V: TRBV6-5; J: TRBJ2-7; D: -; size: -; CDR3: CASSYSGARVDEQYF; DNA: TGTGCCAGCAGTTACTCGGGGGCGCGGGTGGACGAGCAGTACTTC
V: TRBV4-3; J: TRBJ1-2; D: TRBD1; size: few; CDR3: CASSQQGGANGYTF; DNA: TGCGCCAGCAGCCAGCAGGGGGGCGCGAATGGCTACACCTTC
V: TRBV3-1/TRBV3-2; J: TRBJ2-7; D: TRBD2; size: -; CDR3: CASSPGAGVGSYEQYF; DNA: TGTGCCAGCAGCCCAGGCGCGGGGGTTGGTTCCTACGAGCAGTACTTC
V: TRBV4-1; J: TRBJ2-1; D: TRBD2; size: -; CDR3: CASSQFGGDNNEQFF; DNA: TGCGCCAGCAGCCAATTCGGGGGGGACAACAATGAGCAGTTCTTC
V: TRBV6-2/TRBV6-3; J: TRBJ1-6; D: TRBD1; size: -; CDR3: CASSYALGTADSPLHF; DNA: TGTGCCAGCAGTTACGCGCTAGGGACAGCCGATTCACCCCTCCACTTT
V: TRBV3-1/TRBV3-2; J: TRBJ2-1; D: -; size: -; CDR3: CASSSPRDFYNEQFF; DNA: TGTGCCAGCAGCTCCCCCCGAGATTTCTACAATGAGCAGTTCTTC
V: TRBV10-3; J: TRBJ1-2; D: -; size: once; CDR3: CATTKVPGFALNYGYTF; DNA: TGTGCCACCACCAAAGTCCCAGGGTTTGCTCTTAACTATGGCTACACCTTC
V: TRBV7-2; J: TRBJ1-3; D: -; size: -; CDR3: CASSPREDTIYF; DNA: TGTGCCAGCAGTCCCAGGGAGGACACCATATATTTT
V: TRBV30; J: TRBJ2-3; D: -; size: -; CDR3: CAWSRLQSTDTQYF; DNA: TGTGCCTGGAGCCGCCTACAGAGCACAGATACGCAGTATTTT
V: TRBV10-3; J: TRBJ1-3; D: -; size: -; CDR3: CAISDLDRFSGNTIYF; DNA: TGTGCCATCAGTGACCTCGACAGATTCTCTGGAAACACCATATATTTT
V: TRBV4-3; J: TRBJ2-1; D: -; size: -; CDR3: CASSHSSMIDSYNEQFF; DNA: TGCGCCAGCAGCCATAGTTCGATGATAGACTCCTACAATGAGCAGTTCTTC
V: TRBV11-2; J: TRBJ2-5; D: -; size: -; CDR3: CASSFSQVGQETQYF; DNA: TGTGCCAGCAGTTTCAGCCAGGTTGGGCAAGAGACCCAGTACTTC
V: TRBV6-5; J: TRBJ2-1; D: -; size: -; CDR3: CASSLGGLGNEQFF; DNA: TGTGCCAGCAGTCTTGGGGGCCTAGGCAATGAGCAGTTCTTC
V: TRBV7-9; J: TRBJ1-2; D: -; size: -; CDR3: CASSQGGQSYGYTF; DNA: TGTGCCAGCAGCCAAGGAGGACAGTCCTATGGCTACACCTTC
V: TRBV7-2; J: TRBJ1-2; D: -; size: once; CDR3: CASSSGRNYGYTF; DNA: TGTGCCAGCAGCAGTGGCAGGAACTATGGCTACACCTTC
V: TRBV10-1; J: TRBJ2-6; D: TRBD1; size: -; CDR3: CAKVTGGSPWANVLTF; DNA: TGCGCCAAAGTGACAGGGGGCTCCCCATGGGCCAACGTCCTGACTTTC
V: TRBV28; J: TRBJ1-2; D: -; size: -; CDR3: CASSFKAGRILF; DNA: TGTGCCAGCAGTTTTAAGGCAGGCCGGATCCTCTTC
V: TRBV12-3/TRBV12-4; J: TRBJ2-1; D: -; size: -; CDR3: CASSFQGIGEQFF; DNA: TGTGCCAGCAGTTTCCAGGGGATCGGTGAGCAGTTCTTC
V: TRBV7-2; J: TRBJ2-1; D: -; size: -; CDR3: CASSLETVNYNEQFF; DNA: TGTGCCAGCAGCTTAGAGACAGTTAATTACAATGAGCAGTTCTTC
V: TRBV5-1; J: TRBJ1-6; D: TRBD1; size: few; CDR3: CASSDGGQATYPLHF; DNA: TGCGCCAGCAGCGACGGGGGACAGGCCACATACCCCCTCCACTTT
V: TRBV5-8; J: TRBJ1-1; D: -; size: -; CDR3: CASSLYGDNGAFF; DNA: TGTGCCAGCAGCCTGTACGGCGACAACGGAGCTTTCTTT
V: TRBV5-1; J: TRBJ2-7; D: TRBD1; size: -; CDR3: CASSAAGTGNEQYF; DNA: TGCGCCAGCAGCGCCGCCGGGACAGGGAACGAGCAGTACTTC
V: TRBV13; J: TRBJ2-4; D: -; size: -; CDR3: CASSLGLKNIQYF; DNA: TGTGCCAGCAGCTTAGGCCTCAAAAACATTCAGTACTTC
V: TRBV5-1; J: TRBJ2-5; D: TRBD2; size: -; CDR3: CASSLAGGGETQYF; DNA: TGCGCCAGCAGCCTGGCGGGGGGGGGAGAGACCCAGTACTTC
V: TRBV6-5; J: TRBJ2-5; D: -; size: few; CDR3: CASSYSPGSQETQYF; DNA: TGTGCCAGCAGTTACTCGCCTGGCAGCCAAGAGACCCAGTACTTC
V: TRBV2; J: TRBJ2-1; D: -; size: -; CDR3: CASRAVGRNEQFF; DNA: TGTGCCAGCAGGGCGGTCGGCCGTAATGAGCAGTTCTTC
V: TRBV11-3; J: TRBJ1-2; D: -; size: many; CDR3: CASSLGQGNGYTF; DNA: TGTGCCAGCAGCTTAGGGCAGGGTAATGGCTACACCTTC
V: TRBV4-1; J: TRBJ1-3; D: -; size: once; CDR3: CASRAPGHLNTIYF; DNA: TGCGCCAGCAGGGCTCCGGGACACTTAAACACCATATATTTT
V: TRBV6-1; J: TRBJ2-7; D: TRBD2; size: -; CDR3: CASSDSRLAGTYEQYF; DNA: TGTGCCAGCAGTGATTCCCGACTAGCGGGGACCTACGAGCAGTACTTC
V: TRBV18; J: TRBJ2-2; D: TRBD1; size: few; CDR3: CASSLTGSTGELFF; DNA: TGTGCCAGCTCACTGACAGGGAGTACCGGGGAGCTGTTTTTT
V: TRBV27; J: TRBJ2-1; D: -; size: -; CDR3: CASSFLTGYNEQFF; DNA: TGTGCCAGCAGTTTCCTCACAGGGTACAATGAGCAGTTCTTC
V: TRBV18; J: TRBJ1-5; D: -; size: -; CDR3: CASSPVAGNQPQHF; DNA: TGTGCCAGCTCACCCGTAGCGGGAAATCAGCCCCAGCATTTT
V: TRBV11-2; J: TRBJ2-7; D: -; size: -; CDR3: CASSLGVGAWNEQYF; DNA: TGTGCCAGCAGCTTAGGCGTAGGGGCCTGGAACGAGCAGTACTTC
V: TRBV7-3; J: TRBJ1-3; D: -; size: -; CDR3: CASSLSGGFGNTIYF; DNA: TGTGCCAGCAGCTTAAGCGGGGGATTTGGAAACACCATATATTTT
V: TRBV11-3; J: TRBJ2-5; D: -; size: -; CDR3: CASSLAGKETQYF; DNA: TGTGCCAGCAGCTTAGCGGGGAAAGAGACCCAGTACTTC
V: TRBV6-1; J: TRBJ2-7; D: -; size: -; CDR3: CASSEREQPVAFSYEQYF; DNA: TGTGCCAGCAGTGAACGGGAGCAGCCAGTAGCCTTCTCCTACGAGCAGTACTTC
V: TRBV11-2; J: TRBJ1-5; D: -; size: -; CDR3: CASSLSFNQPQHF; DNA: TGTGCCAGCAGCTTAAGCTTCAATCAGCCCCAGCATTTT